This T cell receptor beta chain emerged from a study of beta chain features in type 1 diabetes. The study's findings and limits: Significant though moderate, a shortening of TCRB CDR3s appeared in all four CD4+ subsets of Type 1 diabetes patients.

The whole isolated RNA underwent reverse transcription, so sequencing captured expressed TCRB transcripts. Generated by immunoSEQ multiplex PCR, the TCRdb table keeps only in-frame clones and is missing some. The sample holds around 46,000 clones; around 40% are singletons and the top ten take more than 0.1%. This clone was seen just once. Its specificity is not known. This receptor was taken from a man aged 25-45 years with type 1 diabetes. What was sequenced was stem cell memory CD4+ T cells from blood.

As DNA, the CDR3 is TGTGCCAGCAGCAAGATTGGACAGGGATACACTGAAGCTTTCTTT. Amino acid sequence: CASSKIGQGYTEAFF. The V call is TRBV2, the J call TRBJ1-1; TRBD1 aligns across 8 bases. Germline CDR1 SNHLY, CDR2 FYNNEI. The CDR3 is made up of 15 amino acids. With 6 bases clipped from V and 3 bases from J, the junction kept 9 bases outside the gene matches.